This TCR beta chain was identified during a study of CD8+CD57+ T cells in acquired aplastic anemia. Looking at the study overall: The DNA of sorted CD4+ and CD8+ cells averaged roughly 3.2 ug. Healthy donors gave 11 million or so reads on average for CD4+ cells.

As to this clonotype: Its specificity is unknown.

Trimming stripped 3 bases from V and 0 bases from J, with 9 bases between. Germline V CDR1 and CDR2: SGHTA, FQGNSA. The CDR3 contains 14 residues. The use of genomic DNA as template underpinned the TCR beta VDJ and CDR3 profiling. MiXCR was run by TCRdb on the reads, yielding one entry per CDR3 protein. The sample shows around 180,000 distinct CDR3 sequences, roughly 63% of them seen only once. Study-level findings and limits: Between the patient and control groups, CD8+ Simpson's diversity did not differ significantly.

Input material: sorted CD4+, CD8+, or CD8+CD57+ T cells (not recorded which) from PBMCs. The chain is built from TRBV7-2 and TRBJ2-7; no clear D gene. This sequence was found in a human donor in good health. This CDR3 is CASSLVRNSYEQYF. Written as DNA, the CDR3 is TGTGCCAGCAGCTTGGTACGGAACTCCTACGAGCAGTACTTC.